This T cell receptor beta chain was sequenced during a study of blood T cell repertoires in COVID-19. Study-wide background: Samples representing acute and convalescent COVID-19 were sourced from the United States, Italy and Spain. PBMCs, B-cell-depleted T cells, or T cells were the source of the cDNA or gDNA that made up the material.

Under the authors' procedure: Amplified reference gene primers provided the basis for estimating nucleated cell counts. TCRdb's table, derived via immunoSEQ multiplex PCR, lists solely in-frame clones and lacks some. The V and J calls and the clone size are those of that table, but D and trimming were determined from the DNA. The repertoire holds about 180,000 clones, with over 60% as singletons. The V and J ends lost 2 bases and 5 bases, in that order; junction bases with no gene match: 4. The CDR3 runs to 15 residues. Germline CDR1 and CDR2: LNHNV and YYDKDF (reference sequence). The TCR comes from a woman aged 70-85 years with acute or convalescent COVID-19. Sequencing was performed on peripheral blood. The J gene is TRBJ1-4, the V gene TRBV15; TRBD1 matches 8 bases. The chain's CDR3 is CATSRLTGGNEKLFF. CDR3 bases: TGTGCCACCAGCAGACTCACAGGGGGAAATGAAAAACTGTTTTTT.